The 26 T cell receptor beta chains below come from one sample, sequenced in a study of cytomegalovirus exposure and HLA in healthy donors listed by TCRdb under 2017. The library came from the immunoSEQ multiplex PCR assay. The multiplex PCR relied on a mix of 60 forward primers for TCR Vbeta segments and 13 reverse primers for TCR Jbeta segments. TCRdb limited this immuneACCESS table to in-frame rearrangements with V and J called. A share of clones is missing; checked studies link under half to unresolved V genes, and the rest is unexplained. The sample table holds around 140,000 clones, of which around 10% were seen once. The ten largest clones capture roughly 2% of the sample. Sequencing was carried out using PBMCs. These receptors were collected from a man between 45 and 60 years old in good health and CMV-seronegative.

The chain is built from TRBV18 and TRBJ2-1; 7 bases are shared with TRBD1. V lost 1 base to trimming and J lost 6 bases; unmatched junction nucleotides: 9. Germline V CDR1 and CDR2: KGHSH, LQKENI. This CDR3 has 16 amino acids. The CDR3 nucleotides are TGTGCCAGCTCACCACGAACAGGGGTTCGGGCCAATGAGCAGTTCTTC. It yields the protein CASSPRTGVRANEQFF. Full variable domain (rest looked up from reference TRBV18 and TRBJ2-1): NAGVMQNPRHLVRRRGQEARLRCSPMKGHSHVYWYRQLPEEGLKFMVYLQKENIIDESGMPKERFSAEFPKEGPSILRIQQVVRGDSAAYFCASSPRTGVRANEQFFGPGTRLTVL.

This clone was counted only a few times. V gene TRBV4-2 combines with J gene TRBJ1-1; weak D call: TRBD1 (5 bases). This CDR3 contains 12 residues. The germline gives CDR1 LGHNA, CDR2 YNFKEQ. Between the trimmed V and J ends, which lost 4 bases and 7 bases, there was a span of 10 bases. The CDR3 is CASSPGHLEAFF. The CDR3 DNA is TGTGCCAGCAGCCCTGGACACCTTGAAGCTTTCTTT.

V usage is TRBV10-3 and J usage is TRBJ2-1, with 15 bases that match TRBD2. The CDR3 has 14 residues. The germline V gene encodes CDR1 ENHRY and CDR2 SYGVKD. The J segment lost 8 bases and the V segment lost 6 bases, leaving 2 bases of the junction unmatched. The CDR3 is CAISGLAGGDEQFF. CDR3 bases: TGTGCCATCAGCGGACTAGCGGGAGGGGATGAGCAGTTCTTC.

The chain is built from TRBV1 and TRBJ2-7; the DNA was not used to check the table's D call, TRBD2. TRBV1 is annotated as a pseudogene. The CDR3 consists of 16 residues. CDR3 in amino acids: CTSSQRRDPWSHEQYF. The CDR3 DNA reads as TGCACCAGCAGCCAGCGGCGGGACCCCTGGTCCCACGAGCAGTACTTC.

This clone appeared a few times. Written as DNA, the CDR3 is TGTGCCAGCAGTCCCCCCCCGGGGAACATTCAGTACTTC. Protein product: CASSPPPGNIQYF. The chain is built from TRBV6-5 and TRBJ2-4; a weak D match, TRBD2 (5 bases). V shed 5 bases and J shed 7 bases, with 12 bases lying between them. The CDR3 spans 13 residues. Germline V gene data show CDR1 as MNHEY and CDR2 as SVGAGI.

The genes are TRBV2 and TRBJ1-5; D may be TRBD1 (5 bases). Germline CDR1 reads SNHLY; CDR2 reads FYNNEI. CDR3 size: 13 residues. The V gene lost 5 bases and the J gene lost 4 bases, with 9 bases spanning the gap. The chain's CDR3 is CASSRGENQPQHF. The CDR3 DNA reads TGTGCCAGCAGTCGGGGGGAGAATCAGCCCCAGCATTTT.

The chain has TRBV30 and TRBJ1-2; TRBD1 aligns across 9 bases. Germline assignment: CDR1 GTSNPN and CDR2 SVGIG (reference sequence). The CDR3 totals 15 residues. V gave up 7 bases and J gave up 8 bases; unmatched junction bases: 17. CDR3 sequence: CALYRDRAIKTGYTF. The DNA of the CDR3 is TGTGCCTTGTACCGGGACAGGGCCATCAAGACGGGCTACACCTTC.

This clone was picked up a small number of times. This chain joins TRBV18 and TRBJ2-1; weak D call: TRBD2 (6 bases). Trimming removed 1 base at V and 6 bases at J, with 10 bases between. The CDR3 has 14 amino acids. Germline V gene sequence: CDR1 KGHSH, CDR2 LQKENI. The CDR3 loop reads CASSPQRGGNEQFF. In DNA, the CDR3 is TGTGCCAGCTCACCACAGAGGGGAGGCAATGAGCAGTTCTTC.

This clone has just a few counts. For the CDR3, the DNA is TGTGCCAGCAGCGTGGACGGAGGGGGGGCATCATACAATGAGCAGTTCTTC. Protein sequence: CASSVDGGGASYNEQFF. The chain links TRBV9 to TRBJ2-1; tentatively, D is TRBD2 (7 bases). The CDR3 covers 17 residues. Germline V lookup: CDR1 SGDLS, CDR2 YYNGEE. The ends were cut back, 2 bases at V and 4 bases at J, with 19 bases in the middle.

The table lists this clone with a few counts. The J gene is TRBJ2-5, the V gene TRBV9, with TRBD2 identical over 12 bases. The CDR3 length is 15 residues. Unmatched junction bases numbered 1, after V lost 0 bases and J lost 4 bases. The germline V gene encodes CDR1 SGDLS and CDR2 YYNGEE. The CDR3 region has the DNA TGTGCCAGCAGCGTAGGACTAGCGGGGGTAGAGACCCAGTACTTC. This codes for CASSVGLAGVETQYF.

The chain is built from TRBV27 and TRBJ2-7, with D uncertain. V was cut by 3 bases and J by 5 bases, with 23 bases left in between. This CDR3 contains 17 residues. The germline gives CDR1 MNHEY, CDR2 SMNVEV (reference sequence). DNA for the CDR3: TGTGCCAGCAGTTTGACGCCCCCCGGTGAGCCCAGGCACGAGCAGTACTTC. It is translated as CASSLTPPGEPRHEQYF.

This clone was recorded a few times. The rearrangement uses TRBV30 and TRBJ2-1, with 9 bases aligning to TRBD2. The CDR3 is 14 amino acids. Unmatched junction bases numbered 5, after V lost 5 bases and J lost 3 bases. The germline CDR1 and CDR2 sequences are GTSNPN and SVGIG (reference sequence). The CDR3 is CAWATSGIYNEQFF. The CDR3 DNA reads as TGTGCCTGGGCGACTAGCGGCATCTACAATGAGCAGTTCTTC.

Relative to its sample, this clone is large. CDR3 nucleotides: TGTGCCAGCTCAAGAGCGGGAGAACGCACAGATACGCAGTATTTT. As protein: CASSRAGERTDTQYF. The V call is TRBV6-4, the J call TRBJ2-3; the match to TRBD2 covers 8 bases. Germline V CDR1 and CDR2: MRHNA, SNTAGT. With 8 bases clipped from V and 1 base from J, the junction kept 8 bases outside the gene matches. CDR3 length: 15 residues.

V usage is TRBV2 and J usage is TRBJ2-7; 7 positions agree with TRBD1. This CDR3 region has 13 residues. Germline CDR1 SNHLY, CDR2 FYNNEI. V lost 6 bases, J lost 5 bases, and 7 bases stayed unmatched. The DNA for the CDR3 is TGTGCCAGCAGACCCACAGGGGTACACGAGCAGTACTTC. Translated, it gives CASRPTGVHEQYF. The full variable domain, rest sourced from reference TRBV2 and TRBJ2-7, is EPEVTQTPSHQVTQMGQEVILRCVPISNHLYFYWYRQILGQKVEFLVSFYNNEISEKSEIFDDQFSVERPDGSNFTLKIRSTKLEDSAMYFCASRPTGVHEQYFGPGTRLTVT.

This clone has just a few counts. The chain has TRBV11-2 and TRBJ1-1, with TRBD1 identical over 12 bases. V gave up 2 bases and J gave up 6 bases; unmatched junction bases: 4. The CDR3 extends over 15 amino acids. Germline assignment: CDR1 SGHAT and CDR2 FQNNGV. The DNA for the CDR3 is TGTGCCAGCAGCTTAAAGGGACAGGGGGCCTCTGAAGCTTTCTTT. Protein sequence: CASSLKGQGASEAFF.

The rearrangement joins TRBV7-9 to TRBJ2-1; D is undetermined. V was shortened by 2 bases and J by 0 bases, with 11 bases between the two germline ends. This CDR3 has 16 residues. Germline assignment: CDR1 SEHNR and CDR2 FQNEAQ (reference sequence). CDR3 bases: TGTGCCAGCAGCTTAAGGAGCGCAACCTCCTACAATGAGCAGTTCTTC. Encoded protein: CASSLRSATSYNEQFF. Complete variable domain (other parts from reference TRBV7-9 and TRBJ2-1): DTGVSQNPRHKITKRGQNVTFRCDPISEHNRLYWYRQTLGQGPEFLTYFQNEAQLEKSRLLSDRFSAERPKGSFSTLEIQRTEQGDSAMYLCASSLRSATSYNEQFFGPGTRLTVL.

In its sample, this clone was seen a few times. The rearrangement uses TRBV6-6 and TRBJ1-2; maybe TRBD1 (5 bases). CDR1 is MNHNY, CDR2 SVGAGI, per germline (reference sequence). Trimming took 7 bases from V and 8 from J, leaving 14 bases between them. This CDR3 is 12 amino acids long. The CDR3 nucleotides read TGTGCCAGCAATGGGGGGTCTGGAGGCTACACCTTC. This sequence encodes CASNGGSGGYTF.

The table lists this clone with a few counts. CDR3 coding DNA: TGTGCCAGTAGTATAGGTATTATCTCTGGAAACACCATATATTTT. Its translation: CASSIGIISGNTIYF. This chain joins TRBV19 and TRBJ1-3; D not certain. The V gene's germline CDR1 is LNHDA and CDR2 SQIVND (reference sequence). The CDR3 has 15 amino acids. The V end was cut by 1 base, the J end by 0 bases, with 7 bases between.

The CDR3 loop is CASSLGTGFHEQYF. The DNA of the CDR3 is TGTGCCAGCAGCCTCGGGACAGGGTTCCACGAGCAGTACTTC. The genes are TRBV7-9 and TRBJ2-7, with 9 bases that match TRBD1. The J segment lost 5 bases and the V segment lost 5 bases, leaving 7 bases of the junction unmatched. Germline loops: CDR1 SEHNR, CDR2 FQNEAQ (reference sequence). The CDR3 is 14 residues long.

V gene TRBV10-1 combines with J gene TRBJ2-1, with D possibly matching TRBD1 (5 bases). There are 15 residues in the CDR3. Germline values: CDR1 WNHNN, CDR2 SYGVQD (reference sequence). The V end was cut by 6 bases, the J end by 5 bases, with 17 bases between. Written as DNA, the CDR3 is TGCGCCAGCAGCATAAGTAGGGGCGCGAACAATGAGCAGTTCTTC. Amino acids: CASSISRGANNEQFF.

This clone was recorded a few times. The chain carries TRBV5-1 and TRBJ1-4; D not resolved. With 7 bases removed from V and 7 bases from J, the gap between germline ends came to 17 bases. This CDR3 is 14 amino acids long. Looked up from germline, CDR1 is SGHRS and CDR2 is YFSETQ. The CDR3 loop reads CASSLGDAGEKLFF. The CDR3 DNA reads as TGCGCCAGCTCTTTAGGAGATGCCGGTGAAAAACTGTTTTTT.

V gene TRBV5-1 combines with J gene TRBJ2-7, with 10 bases that match TRBD1. The germline V gene has CDR1 SGHRS and CDR2 YFSETQ. The CDR3 spans 15 residues. V was clipped by 5 bases and J by 6 bases; unmatched bases: 11. CDR3 amino acids: CASSSEPGQGSEQYF. The DNA for the CDR3 is TGCGCCAGCAGTTCTGAACCGGGACAGGGGTCCGAGCAGTACTTC.

The V gene is TRBV5-1, the J gene TRBJ2-5, with 9 bases matching TRBD2. The CDR3 consists of 13 residues. J was trimmed by 5 bases and V by 7 bases; bases with no gene match: 6. In germline, CDR1 is SGHRS, CDR2 YFSETQ. The CDR3 nucleotides are TGCGCCAGCTCTAGCGGGGCTCGGGAGACCCAGTACTTC. Translated, it gives CASSSGARETQYF.

The chain carries TRBV19 and TRBJ1-2, with 10 bases that match TRBD1. J lost 6 bases, V lost 4 bases, and 14 bases had no gene match. This CDR3 has 17 amino acids. CDR1 LNHDA and CDR2 SQIVND come from the germline V gene (reference sequence). This CDR3 is CASSTTGTGATINGYTF. The CDR3 bases are TGTGCCAGTAGTACTACCGGGACAGGGGCGACAATCAATGGCTACACCTTC.

This clone was seen only a few times. The chain couples TRBV29-1 to TRBJ1-2, with TRBD1 matching 10 bases. V was clipped by 4 bases and J by 8 bases; unmatched bases: 4. This CDR3 comprises 12 residues. CDR1 is SQVTM and CDR2 is ANQGSEA in the germline V gene. CDR3 residues: CSVGGTGVGYTF. In DNA, the CDR3 is TGCAGCGTTGGAGGGACAGGGGTCGGCTACACCTTC.

The chain uses TRBV10-2 and TRBJ1-1; tentatively, D is TRBD1 (6 bases). CDR1 is WSHSY, CDR2 SAAADI, per germline. V shed 6 bases and J shed 0 bases, with 14 bases lying between them. The CDR3 consists of 15 residues. The CDR3 region has the DNA TGCGCCAGCAGGGCAGCACAGGGAATGAACACTGAAGCTTTCTTT. This codes for CASRAAQGMNTEAFF.